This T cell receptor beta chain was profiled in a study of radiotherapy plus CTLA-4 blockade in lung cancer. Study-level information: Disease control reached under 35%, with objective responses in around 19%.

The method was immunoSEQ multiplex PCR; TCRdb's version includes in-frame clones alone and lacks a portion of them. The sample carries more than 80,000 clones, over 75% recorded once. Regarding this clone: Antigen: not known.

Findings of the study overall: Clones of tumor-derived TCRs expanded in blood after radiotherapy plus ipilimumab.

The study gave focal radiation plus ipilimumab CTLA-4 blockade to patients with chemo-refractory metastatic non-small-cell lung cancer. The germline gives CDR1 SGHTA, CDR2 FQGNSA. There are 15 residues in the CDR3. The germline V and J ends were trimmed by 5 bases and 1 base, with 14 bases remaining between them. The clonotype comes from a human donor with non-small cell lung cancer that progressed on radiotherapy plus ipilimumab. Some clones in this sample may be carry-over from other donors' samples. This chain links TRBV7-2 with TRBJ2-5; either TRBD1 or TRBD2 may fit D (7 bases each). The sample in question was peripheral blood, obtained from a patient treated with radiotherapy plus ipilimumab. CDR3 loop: CASSPRGGFQETQYF. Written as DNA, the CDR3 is TGTGCCAGCAGCCCCAGGGGGGGATTCCAAGAGACCCAGTACTTC.